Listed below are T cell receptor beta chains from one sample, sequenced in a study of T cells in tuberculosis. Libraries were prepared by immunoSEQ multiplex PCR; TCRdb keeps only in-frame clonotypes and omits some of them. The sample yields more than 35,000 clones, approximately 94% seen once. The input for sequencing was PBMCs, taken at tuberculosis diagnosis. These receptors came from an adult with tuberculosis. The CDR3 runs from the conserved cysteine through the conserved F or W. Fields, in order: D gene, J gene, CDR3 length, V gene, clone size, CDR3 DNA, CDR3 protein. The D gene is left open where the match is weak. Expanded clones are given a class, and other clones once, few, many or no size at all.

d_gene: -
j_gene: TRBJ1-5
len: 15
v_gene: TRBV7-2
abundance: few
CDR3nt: TGTGCCAGCAGCCCCCGCAGGGGAGGCAATCAGCCCCAGCATTTT
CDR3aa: CASSPRRGGNQPQHF

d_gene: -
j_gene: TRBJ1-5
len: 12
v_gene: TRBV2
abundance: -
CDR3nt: TGTGCCAGCAGTGCCCAGGGCCAGCCCCAGCATTTT
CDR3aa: CASSAQGQPQHF

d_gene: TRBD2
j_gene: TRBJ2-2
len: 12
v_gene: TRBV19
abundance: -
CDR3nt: TGTGCCAGTAGTTGGGAGGGCGGGGAGCTGTTTTTT
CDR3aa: CASSWEGGELFF

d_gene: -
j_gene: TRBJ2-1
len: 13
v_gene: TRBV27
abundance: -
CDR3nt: TGTGCCAGCAGTTTATCTTCGGGGTACGAGCAGTTCTTC
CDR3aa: CASSLSSGYEQFF

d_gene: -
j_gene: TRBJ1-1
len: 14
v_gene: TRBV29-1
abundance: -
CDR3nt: TGCAGCGTTGAACAGCGCCGGCGGGACACTGAAGCTTTCTTT
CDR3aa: CSVEQRRRDTEAFF

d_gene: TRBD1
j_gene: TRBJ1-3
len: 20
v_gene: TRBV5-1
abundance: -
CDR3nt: TGCGCCAGCAGGTCGGGGGACAGGGTCGAGGGAAGGCACTCTGGAAACACCATATATTTT
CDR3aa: CASRSGDRVEGRHSGNTIYF

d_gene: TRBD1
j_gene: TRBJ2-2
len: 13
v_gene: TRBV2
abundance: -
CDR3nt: TGTGCCACCCTAGGGACAGCCACCGGGGAGCTGTTTTTT
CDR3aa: CATLGTATGELFF

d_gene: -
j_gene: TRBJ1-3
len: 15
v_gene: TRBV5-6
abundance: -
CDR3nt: TGTGCCAGCAGCTTTAACTCTCCTTCTGGAAACACCATATATTTT
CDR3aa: CASSFNSPSGNTIYF

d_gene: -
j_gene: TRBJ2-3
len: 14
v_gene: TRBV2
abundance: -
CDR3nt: TGTGCCATCATTGGGGGCAGGGACACAGATACGCAGTATTTT
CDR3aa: CAIIGGRDTDTQYF

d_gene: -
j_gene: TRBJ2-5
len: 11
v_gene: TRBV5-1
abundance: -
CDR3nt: TGCGCCAGCAGCTCTAAAGAGACCCAGTACTTC
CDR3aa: CASSSKETQYF

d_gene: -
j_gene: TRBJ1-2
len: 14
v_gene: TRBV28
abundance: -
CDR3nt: TGTGCCAGCAGTATTAACCGGGGTCACTATGGCTACACCTTC
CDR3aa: CASSINRGHYGYTF

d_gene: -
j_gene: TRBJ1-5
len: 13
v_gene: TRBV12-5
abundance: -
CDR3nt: TGTGCTAGTGGTTTGGTACGGGAGCAGCCCCAGCATTTT
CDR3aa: CASGLVREQPQHF

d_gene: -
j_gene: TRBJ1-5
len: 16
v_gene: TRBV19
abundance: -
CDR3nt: TGTGCCAGTAGTTCCTCCCTAGGGGGAAACAATCAGCCCCAGCATTTT
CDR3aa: CASSSSLGGNNQPQHF

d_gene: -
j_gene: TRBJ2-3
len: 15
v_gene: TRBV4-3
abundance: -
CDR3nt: TGCGCCAGCAGCCAAGGGTCCCCTACGACAGATACGCAGTATTTT
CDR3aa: CASSQGSPTTDTQYF

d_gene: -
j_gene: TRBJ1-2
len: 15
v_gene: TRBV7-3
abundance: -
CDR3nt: TGTGCCAGCAGCCCCGACGGGGGTATCAACTATGGCTACACCTTC
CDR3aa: CASSPDGGINYGYTF

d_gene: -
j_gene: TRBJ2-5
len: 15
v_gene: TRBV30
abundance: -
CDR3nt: TGTGCCTGGAGTAAAGAGGCCACTACGCAAGAGACCCAGTACTTC
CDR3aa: CAWSKEATTQETQYF

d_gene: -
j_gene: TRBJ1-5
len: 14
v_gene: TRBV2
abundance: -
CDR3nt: TGTGCCAGCAGTGAAGCCCAAGAACAGCAGCCCCAGCATTTT
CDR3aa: CASSEAQEQQPQHF

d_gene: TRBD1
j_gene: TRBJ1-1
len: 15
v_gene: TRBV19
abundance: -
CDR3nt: TGTGCCAGTAGTACCCCCGGGACAGGGAACACTGAAGCTTTCTTT
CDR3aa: CASSTPGTGNTEAFF

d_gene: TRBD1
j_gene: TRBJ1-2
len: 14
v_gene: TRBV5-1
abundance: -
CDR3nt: TGCGCCAGCAGCTTGGAGGGACAGCTGCATGGCTACACCTTC
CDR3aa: CASSLEGQLHGYTF

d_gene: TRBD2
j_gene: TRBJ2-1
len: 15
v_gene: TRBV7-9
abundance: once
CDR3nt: TGTGCCAGCAGCCCTAGCGGGTACTCCTACAATGAGCAGTTCTTC
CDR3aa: CASSPSGYSYNEQFF

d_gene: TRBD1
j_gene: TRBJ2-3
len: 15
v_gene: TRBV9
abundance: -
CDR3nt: TGTGCCAGCAGCCCTAGGACAGGTCGCTTGGATACGCAGTATTTT
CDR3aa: CASSPRTGRLDTQYF

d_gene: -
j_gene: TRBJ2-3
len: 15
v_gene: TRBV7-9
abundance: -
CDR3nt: TGTGCCAGCAGCCTAGGGGGGACTAGCACAGATACGCAGTATTTT
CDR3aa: CASSLGGTSTDTQYF

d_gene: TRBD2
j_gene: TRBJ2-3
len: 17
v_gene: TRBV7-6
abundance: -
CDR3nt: TGTGCCAGCAGCTTAGCACACGGACTAGCTAGCGCAGATACGCAGTATTTT
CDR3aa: CASSLAHGLASADTQYF

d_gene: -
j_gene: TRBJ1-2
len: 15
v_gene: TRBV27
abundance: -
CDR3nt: TGTGCCAGCAGTTTCCGTGGCCAGATTAACTATGGCTACACCTTC
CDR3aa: CASSFRGQINYGYTF

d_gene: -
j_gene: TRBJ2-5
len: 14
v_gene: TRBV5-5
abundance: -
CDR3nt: TGTGCCAGCAGCCCGACAGGCGGCGGAGAGACCCAGTACTTC
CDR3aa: CASSPTGGGETQYF

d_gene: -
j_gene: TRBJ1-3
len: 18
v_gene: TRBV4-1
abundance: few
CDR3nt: TGCGCCAGCAGCCATGTCGATATGGGACTCTTCTCTGGAAACACCATATATTTT
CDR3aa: CASSHVDMGLFSGNTIYF

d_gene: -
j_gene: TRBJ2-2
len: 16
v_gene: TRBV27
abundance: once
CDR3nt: TGTGCCAGCAGTTTACGGGGGACTTCGAACACCGGGGAGCTGTTTTTT
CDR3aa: CASSLRGTSNTGELFF

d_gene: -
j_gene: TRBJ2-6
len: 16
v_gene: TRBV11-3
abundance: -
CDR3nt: TGTGCCAGCACTCGGGACACTTACTCTGGGGCCAACGTCCTGACTTTC
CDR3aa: CASTRDTYSGANVLTF

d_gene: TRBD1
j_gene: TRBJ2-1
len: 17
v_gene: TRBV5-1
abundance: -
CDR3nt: TGCGCCAGCAGCGTACCTACAGGGGGCGGCCTCCTTAATGAGCAGTTCTTC
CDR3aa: CASSVPTGGGLLNEQFF

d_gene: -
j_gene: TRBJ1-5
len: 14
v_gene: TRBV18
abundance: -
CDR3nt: TGTGCCAGCTCACCAGGGGGCGGGGGTCAGCCCCAGCATTTT
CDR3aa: CASSPGGGGQPQHF

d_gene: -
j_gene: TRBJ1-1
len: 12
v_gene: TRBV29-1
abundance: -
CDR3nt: TGCAGCGTAGCCGGGAAAAACACTGAAGCTTTCTTT
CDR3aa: CSVAGKNTEAFF

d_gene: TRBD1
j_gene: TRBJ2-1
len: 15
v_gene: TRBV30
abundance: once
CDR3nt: TGTGCCTGGAGGCGACAGGGGGCGCGTTACAATGAGCAGTTCTTC
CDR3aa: CAWRRQGARYNEQFF

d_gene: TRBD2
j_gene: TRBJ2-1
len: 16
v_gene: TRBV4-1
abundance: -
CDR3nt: TGCGCCAGCAGCCGGACGGGGGGAGTAGAAAACAATGAGCAGTTCTTC
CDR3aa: CASSRTGGVENNEQFF

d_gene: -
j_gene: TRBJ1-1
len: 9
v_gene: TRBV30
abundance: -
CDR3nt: TGTGCCTCAGGGGCCCAGGCCGTCTTT
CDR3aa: CASGAQAVF

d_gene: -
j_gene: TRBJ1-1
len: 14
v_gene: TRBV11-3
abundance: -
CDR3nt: TGTGCCAGCAGCTTAACAGGGAGGGACACTGAAGCTTTCTTT
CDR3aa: CASSLTGRDTEAFF

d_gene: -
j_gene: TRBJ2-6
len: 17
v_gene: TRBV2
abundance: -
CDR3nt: TGTGCCAGCAGCCCAGTCGGAGGGGTGGGTGGGGCCAACGTCCTGACTTTC
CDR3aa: CASSPVGGVGGANVLTF

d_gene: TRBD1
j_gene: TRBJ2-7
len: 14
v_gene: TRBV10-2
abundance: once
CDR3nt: TGCGCCAGCAGGTCGGGACAGGGACTCTACGAGCAGTACTTC
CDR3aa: CASRSGQGLYEQYF

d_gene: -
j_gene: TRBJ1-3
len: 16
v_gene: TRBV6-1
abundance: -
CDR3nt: TGTGCCAGCAGTGAAGGACAGCCTAGCTCTGGAAACACCATATATTTT
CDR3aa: CASSEGQPSSGNTIYF

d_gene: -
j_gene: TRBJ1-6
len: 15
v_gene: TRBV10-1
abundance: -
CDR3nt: TGCGCCAGCAGTGAAGGGAGCTCCTATAATTCACCCCTCCACTTT
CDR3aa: CASSEGSSYNSPLHF

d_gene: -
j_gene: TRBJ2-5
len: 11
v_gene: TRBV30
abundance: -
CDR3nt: TGTGCCTCGGTAGAGGGAGAGACCCAGTACTTC
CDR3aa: CASVEGETQYF

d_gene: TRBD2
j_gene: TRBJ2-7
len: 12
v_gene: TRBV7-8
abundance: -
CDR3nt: TGTGCCAGCAGCTTGCGGGGGTACGAGCAGTACTTC
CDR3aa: CASSLRGYEQYF

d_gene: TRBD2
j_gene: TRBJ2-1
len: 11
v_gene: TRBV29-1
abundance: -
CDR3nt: TGCAGCGTCGAAGGACTAGCGGGGCAGTTCTTC
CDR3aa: CSVEGLAGQFF

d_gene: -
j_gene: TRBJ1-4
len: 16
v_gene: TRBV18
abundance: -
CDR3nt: TGTGCCAGCTCACCCTCCTTTAAGGGGTCAAATGAAAAACTGTTTTTT
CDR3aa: CASSPSFKGSNEKLFF

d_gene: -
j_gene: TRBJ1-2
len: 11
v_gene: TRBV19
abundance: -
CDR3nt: TGTGCCAGTAGTGCGAACTATGGCTACACCTTC
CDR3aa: CASSANYGYTF

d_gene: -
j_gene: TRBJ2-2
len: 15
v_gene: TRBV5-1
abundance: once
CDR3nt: TGCGCCAGCAGCTTGAAACCTGAGGACACCGGGGAGCTGTTTTTT
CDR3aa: CASSLKPEDTGELFF

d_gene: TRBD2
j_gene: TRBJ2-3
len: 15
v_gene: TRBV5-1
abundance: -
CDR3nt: TGCGCCAGCAGCTCCACTAGCGGGGGGTTGGATACGCAGTATTTT
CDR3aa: CASSSTSGGLDTQYF

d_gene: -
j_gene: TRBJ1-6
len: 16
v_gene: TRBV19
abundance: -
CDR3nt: TGTGCCAGTAGTATACAGCCAGGGTTAGAAAATTCACCCCTCCACTTT
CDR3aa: CASSIQPGLENSPLHF

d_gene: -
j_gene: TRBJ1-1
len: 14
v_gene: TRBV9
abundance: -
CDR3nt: TGTGCCAGCAGCGGGGGACATCTGAACACTGAAGCTTTCTTT
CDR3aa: CASSGGHLNTEAFF

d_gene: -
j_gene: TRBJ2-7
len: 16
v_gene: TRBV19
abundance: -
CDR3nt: TGTGCCAGTAGTATAGTTTCGATGGCGGCTCGAGGCGAGCAGTACTTC
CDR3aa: CASSIVSMAARGEQYF

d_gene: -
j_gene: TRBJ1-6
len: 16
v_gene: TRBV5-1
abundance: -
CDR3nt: TGCGCCAGCACCCAATCCGGACTGAGATATAATTCACCCCTCCACTTT
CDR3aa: CASTQSGLRYNSPLHF

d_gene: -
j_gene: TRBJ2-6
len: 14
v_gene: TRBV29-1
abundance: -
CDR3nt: TGCAGCGCAAATACGGGCTCTGGGGCCAACGTCCTGACTTTC
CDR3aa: CSANTGSGANVLTF

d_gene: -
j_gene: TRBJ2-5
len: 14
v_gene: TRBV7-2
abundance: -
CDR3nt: TGTGCCAGCAGCTTAGGGCCGATCCAAGAGACCCAGTACTTC
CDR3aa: CASSLGPIQETQYF

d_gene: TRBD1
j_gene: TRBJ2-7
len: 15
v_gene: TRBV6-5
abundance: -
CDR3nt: TGTGCCAGCAGGAGGGACAGGACTATCCCCTACGAGCAGTACTTC
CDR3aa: CASRRDRTIPYEQYF

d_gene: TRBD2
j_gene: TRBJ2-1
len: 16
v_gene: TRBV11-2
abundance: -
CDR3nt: TGTGCCAGCAGCTTAGAAAGGCGGGGGGCTTACAATGAGCAGTTCTTC
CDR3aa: CASSLERRGAYNEQFF

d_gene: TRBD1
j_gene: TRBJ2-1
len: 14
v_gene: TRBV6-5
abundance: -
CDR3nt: TGTGCCAGCAGCGGGACAGGGAATCACAATGAGCAGTTCTTC
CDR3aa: CASSGTGNHNEQFF